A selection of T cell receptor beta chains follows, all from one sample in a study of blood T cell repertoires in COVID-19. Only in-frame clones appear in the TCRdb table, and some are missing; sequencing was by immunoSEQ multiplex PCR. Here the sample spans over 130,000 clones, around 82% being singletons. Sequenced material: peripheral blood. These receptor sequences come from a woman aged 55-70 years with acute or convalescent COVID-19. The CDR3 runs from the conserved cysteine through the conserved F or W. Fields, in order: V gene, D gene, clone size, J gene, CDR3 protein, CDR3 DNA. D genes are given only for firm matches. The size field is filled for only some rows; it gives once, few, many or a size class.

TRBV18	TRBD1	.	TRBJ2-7	CASSPGQAPRLYF	TGTGCCAGCTCACCAGGACAGGCTCCCAGGCTGTACTTC
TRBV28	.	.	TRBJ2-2	CASSLWGARAGELFF	TGTGCCAGCAGTTTATGGGGGGCGCGGGCCGGGGAGCTGTTTTTT
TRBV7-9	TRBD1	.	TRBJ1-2	CASSIKFRDRGYGYTF	TGTGCCAGCAGCATTAAATTCCGGGACAGGGGCTATGGCTACACCTTC
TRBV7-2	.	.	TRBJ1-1	CASSLQRGGLGTEAFF	TGTGCCAGCAGCTTACAGAGGGGGGGGCTGGGGACTGAAGCTTTCTTT
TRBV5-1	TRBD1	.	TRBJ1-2	CASSPGQGDYGYTF	TGCGCCAGCAGCCCCGGACAGGGAGACTATGGCTACACCTTC
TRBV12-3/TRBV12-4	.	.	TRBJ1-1	CASSLSMNTEAFF	TGTGCCAGCAGTTTATCCATGAACACTGAAGCTTTCTTT
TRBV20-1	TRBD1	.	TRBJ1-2	CSASRTGEYYGYTF	TGCAGTGCCAGTAGAACAGGGGAATACTATGGCTACACCTTC
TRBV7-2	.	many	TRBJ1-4	CASSLGGSSNEKLFF	TGTGCCAGCAGCTTAGGGGGCAGTTCAAATGAAAAACTGTTTTTT
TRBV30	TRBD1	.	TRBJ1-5	CAWTPWGTGGQPQHF	TGTGCCTGGACCCCCTGGGGGACAGGAGGCCAGCCCCAGCATTTT
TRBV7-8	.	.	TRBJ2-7	CASRGGYSGVWEQYF	TGTGCCAGCAGGGGAGGTTACTCCGGGGTGTGGGAGCAGTACTTC
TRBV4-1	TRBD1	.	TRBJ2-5	CASSPRDRGWETQYF	TGCGCCAGCAGCCCCCGGGACAGGGGGTGGGAGACCCAGTACTTC
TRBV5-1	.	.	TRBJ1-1	CASSYTSGNTEAFF	TGCGCCAGCAGCTACACCTCGGGGAACACTGAAGCTTTCTTT
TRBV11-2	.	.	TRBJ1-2	CASSRGAGYYGYTF	TGTGCCAGCAGCCGGGGGGCCGGGTACTATGGCTACACCTTC
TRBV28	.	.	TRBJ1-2	CASSLVRSDYGYTF	TGTGCCAGCAGTTTAGTCAGGTCCGACTATGGCTACACCTTC
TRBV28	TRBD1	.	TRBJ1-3	CASTPGQPRNTIYF	TGTGCCAGCACCCCGGGACAGCCTCGAAACACCATATATTTT
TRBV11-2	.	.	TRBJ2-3	CASSLDQGSTDTQYF	TGTGCCAGCAGCTTAGATCAGGGGAGCACAGATACGCAGTATTTT
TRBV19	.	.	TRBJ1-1	CASSLYRARNTEAFF	TGTGCCAGTAGTCTCTACAGGGCTAGGAACACTGAAGCTTTCTTT
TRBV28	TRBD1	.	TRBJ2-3	CASSLLGRGLVREQYF	TGTGCCAGCAGTTTATTAGGCAGGGGGCTAGTACGCGAGCAGTATTTT
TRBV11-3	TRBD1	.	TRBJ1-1	CASSLGDRDTEAFF	TGTGCCAGCAGCTTAGGGGACAGGGACACTGAAGCTTTCTTT
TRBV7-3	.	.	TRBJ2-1	CASSSHLSGGGPNEQFF	TGTGCCAGCAGCTCGCACCTTAGCGGAGGGGGCCCCAATGAGCAGTTCTTC
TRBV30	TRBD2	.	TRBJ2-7	CAWSVRTSDSYEQYF	TGTGCCTGGAGTGTTAGGACTAGCGACTCCTACGAGCAGTACTTC
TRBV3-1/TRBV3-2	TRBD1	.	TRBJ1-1	CASSRDRESEAFF	TGTGCCAGCAGCCGGGACAGGGAATCTGAAGCTTTCTTT
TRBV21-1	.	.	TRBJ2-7	CASSSLGAAKQYF	TGTGCCAGCAGCAGCCTGGGGGCCGCCAAGCAGTACTTC
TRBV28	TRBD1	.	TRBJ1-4	CASSLWGQGEKLFF	TGTGCCAGCAGTTTATGGGGACAGGGTGAAAAACTGTTTTTT
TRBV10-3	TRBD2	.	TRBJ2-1	CAIKPGLETYNEQFF	TGTGCCATCAAGCCGGGACTAGAGACCTACAATGAGCAGTTCTTC
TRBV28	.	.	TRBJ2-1	CASRRGGSYNEQFF	TGTGCCAGCAGGAGGGGGGGGTCCTACAATGAGCAGTTCTTC
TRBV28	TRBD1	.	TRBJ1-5	CASRRDSNQPQHF	TGTGCCAGCAGAAGGGACAGTAATCAGCCCCAGCATTTT
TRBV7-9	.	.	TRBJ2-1	CASSLPFRVTGNEQFF	TGTGCCAGCAGCCTACCCTTCAGGGTGACCGGGAATGAGCAGTTCTTC
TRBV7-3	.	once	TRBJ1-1	CASSSYQGTEAFF	TGTGCCAGCAGCTCGTACCAGGGCACTGAAGCTTTCTTT
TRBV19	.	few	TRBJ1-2	CASSTEQGAYGYTF	TGTGCCAGTAGTACCGAACAGGGCGCCTATGGCTACACCTTC
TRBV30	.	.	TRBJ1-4	CASRRGAGKLFF	TGTGCCTCCCGGCGGGGGGCGGGAAAACTGTTTTTT
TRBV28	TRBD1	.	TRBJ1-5	CASRTGDFYSNQPQHF	TGTGCCAGCAGGACAGGGGACTTCTATAGCAATCAGCCCCAGCATTTT
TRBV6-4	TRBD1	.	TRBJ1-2	CASSATDRGRLGYTF	TGTGCCAGCAGTGCTACTGACAGGGGGCGCCTTGGCTACACCTTC
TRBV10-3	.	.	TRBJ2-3	CAISESSPLAQYF	TGTGCCATCAGTGAGTCGTCCCCACTGGCGCAGTATTTT
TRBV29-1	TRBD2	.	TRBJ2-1	CSAGRSGFPYNEQFF	TGCAGCGCCGGGAGGTCCGGGTTCCCGTACAATGAGCAGTTCTTC
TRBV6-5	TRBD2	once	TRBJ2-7	CASSRTSGGSYEQYF	TGTGCCAGCAGCCGCACTAGCGGAGGCTCCTACGAGCAGTACTTC
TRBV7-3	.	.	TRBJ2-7	CASSLNGGSYEQYF	TGTGCCAGCAGCTTAAATGGCGGTTCCTACGAGCAGTACTTC
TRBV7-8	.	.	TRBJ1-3	CASSLGRGRFGNTIYF	TGTGCCAGCAGCTTAGGAAGAGGGAGGTTCGGAAACACCATATATTTT
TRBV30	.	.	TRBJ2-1	CAWSDPRGWDNEQFF	TGTGCCTGGAGTGACCCGAGGGGGTGGGACAATGAGCAGTTCTTC
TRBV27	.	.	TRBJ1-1	CASSFGGRTEAFF	TGTGCCAGCAGTTTCGGGGGGCGGACTGAAGCTTTCTTT
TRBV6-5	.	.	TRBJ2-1	CASNPLSGFSNEQFF	TGTGCCAGCAATCCCTTATCGGGGTTTTCCAATGAGCAGTTCTTC
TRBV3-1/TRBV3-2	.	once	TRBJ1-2	CASSQESAGYGYTF	TGTGCCAGCAGCCAAGAATCAGCGGGCTATGGCTACACCTTC
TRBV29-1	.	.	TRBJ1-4	CSVDLGRGEKLFF	TGCAGCGTTGATCTGGGGCGGGGTGAAAAACTGTTTTTT
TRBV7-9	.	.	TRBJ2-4	CASSLAWGENIQYF	TGTGCCAGCAGCTTAGCTTGGGGGGAAAACATTCAGTACTTC
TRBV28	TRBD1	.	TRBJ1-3	CASSNPWTGAHTYSGNTIYF	TGTGCCAGCAGCAACCCCTGGACAGGGGCCCATACTTACTCTGGAAACACCATATATTTT
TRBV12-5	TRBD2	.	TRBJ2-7	CASGLNPATSGSLRPYYEQYF	TGTGCTAGTGGTTTGAACCCCGCGACTAGCGGGAGCTTGAGACCCTACTACGAGCAGTACTTC
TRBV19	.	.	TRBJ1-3	CASARGGTGNTIYF	TGTGCCAGTGCTCGCGGGGGAACAGGAAACACCATATATTTT
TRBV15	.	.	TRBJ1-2	CATSGTDRGYGYTF	TGTGCCACCAGCGGCACCGACAGAGGCTATGGCTACACCTTC
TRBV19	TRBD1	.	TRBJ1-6	CASSPSSRQGGNSPLHF	TGTGCCAGTAGTCCATCCTCGAGACAGGGTGGGAATTCACCCCTCCACTTT